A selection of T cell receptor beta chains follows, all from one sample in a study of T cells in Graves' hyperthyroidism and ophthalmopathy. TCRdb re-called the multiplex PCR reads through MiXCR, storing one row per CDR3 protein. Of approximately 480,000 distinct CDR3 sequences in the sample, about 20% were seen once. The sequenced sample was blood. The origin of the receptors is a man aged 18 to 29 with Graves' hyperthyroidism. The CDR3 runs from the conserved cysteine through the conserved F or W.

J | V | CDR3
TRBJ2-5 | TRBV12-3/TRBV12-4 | CASSFSGVEETQYF
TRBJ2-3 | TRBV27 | CASSLSAGGVTNTQYF
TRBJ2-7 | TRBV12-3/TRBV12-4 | CASSRLAGGPREQYF
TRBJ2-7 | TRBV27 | CASSPQISGDLGEQYF
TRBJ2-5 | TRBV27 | CASSYGTSGKETQYF
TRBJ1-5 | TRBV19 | CASSIGQGIRQPQHF
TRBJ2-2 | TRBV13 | CASSLDLTGYRGELFF
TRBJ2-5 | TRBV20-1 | CSASSDSQETQYF
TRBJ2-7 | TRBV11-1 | CASSLDGRVQDYEQYF
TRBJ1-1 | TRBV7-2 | CASSPQGALTEAFF
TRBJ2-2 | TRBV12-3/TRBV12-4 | CASGSSGVNPGELFF
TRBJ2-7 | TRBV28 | CASSPGQPSSYEQYF
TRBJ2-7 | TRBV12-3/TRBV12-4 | CASSLTRDIPEQYF
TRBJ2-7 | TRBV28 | CASTPAEVHEQYF
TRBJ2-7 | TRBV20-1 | CSARGPFYEQYF
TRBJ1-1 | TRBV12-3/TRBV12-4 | CASSFGGNKGAEAFF
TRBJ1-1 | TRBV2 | CASSEDRDLTEAFF
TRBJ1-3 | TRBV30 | CAWTRSSGNTIYF
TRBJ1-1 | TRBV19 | CASTSAGRMSSEAFF
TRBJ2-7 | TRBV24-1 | CATSDPGVSEQYF
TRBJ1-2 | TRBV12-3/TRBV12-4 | CASSFTRDSGYTF
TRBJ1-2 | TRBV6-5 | CASSYGGDRNYGYTF
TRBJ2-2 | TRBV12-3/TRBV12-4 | CASSQAQYTGELFF
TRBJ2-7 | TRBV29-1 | CSVRGTGARNEQYF
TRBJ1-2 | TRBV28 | CASSLSGLGDYGYTF
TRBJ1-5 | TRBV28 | CASSFGRTSNQPQHF
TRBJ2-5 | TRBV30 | CAWSVPTGPETQYF
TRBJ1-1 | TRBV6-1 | CASSPTLDRVTNTEAFF
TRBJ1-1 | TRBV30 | CAWSPAGGWAEAFF
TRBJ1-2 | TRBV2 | CASSGAGAGHYGYTF
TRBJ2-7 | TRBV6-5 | CASSPGTGDEQYF
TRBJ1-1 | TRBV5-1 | CASSPIGQPDTEAFF
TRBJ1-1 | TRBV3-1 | CASSQGGFTGGVFF
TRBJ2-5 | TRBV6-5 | CASSSTDKGAVETQYF
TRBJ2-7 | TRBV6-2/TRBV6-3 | CAPKGGASYEQYF
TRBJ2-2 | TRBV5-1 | CASSGGVRGDTGELFF
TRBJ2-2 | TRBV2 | CASTGTGVAGELFF
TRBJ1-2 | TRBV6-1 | CASSEMRGYTF
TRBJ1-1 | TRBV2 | CASVYRAHEAISTEAFF
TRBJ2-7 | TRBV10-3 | CAISGDRGHEQYF
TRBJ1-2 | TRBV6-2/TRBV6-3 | CASSYSEVTYGYTF
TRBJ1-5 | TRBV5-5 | CASSPDPQGNQPQHF
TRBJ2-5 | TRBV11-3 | CASSGLGQETQYF
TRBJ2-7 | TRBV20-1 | CSARGVLAGGYEQYF
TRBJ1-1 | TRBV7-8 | CASSLMPGTGSTEAFF
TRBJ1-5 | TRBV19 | CASSIWTASNQPQHF
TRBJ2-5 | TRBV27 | CASNSYPLGQGQTQYF
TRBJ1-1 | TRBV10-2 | CASRGGVQNTEAFF
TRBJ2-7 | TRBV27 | CASSLGQIDEQYF
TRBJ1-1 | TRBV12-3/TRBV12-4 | CASSLQGARRTEAFF
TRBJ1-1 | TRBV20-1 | CSARRDRENTEAFF
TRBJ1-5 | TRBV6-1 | CASSGNRPPRYQPQHF
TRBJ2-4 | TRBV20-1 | CSARDLREGGRRNIQYF
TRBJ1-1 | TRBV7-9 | CASSFEGRPTEAFF
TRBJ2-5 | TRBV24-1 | CATSDLVGTETQYF
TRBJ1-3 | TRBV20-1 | CSARDEAGENTIYF
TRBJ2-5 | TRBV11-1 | CASSSGGTTQETQYF
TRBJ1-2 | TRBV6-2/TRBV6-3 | CASSYPRTGLQFAPLYGYTF